This T cell receptor beta chain was documented in a study of human T cells and chemical hapten exposure. Notes on the study in general: The number of TCRs over 1 in 1000 frequency stayed unchanged after DPC.

Time point here: patch test 2, 6 weeks after DPC sensitization. Documented treatment: therapeutic diphenylcyclopropenone sensitization with weekly scalp DPC. Unfractionated whole blood was the source from which total RNA was extracted. CDR1 and CDR2 from the germline V gene are SEHNR and FQNEAQ (reference sequence). The V end was cut by 1 base, the J end by 3 bases, with 9 bases between. The CDR3 runs to 14 residues. The study's library attached unique molecular identifiers to single cDNA molecules. In the authors' methods: Sample TCR counts, which ranged from about 20,000 to 690,600, had a median of roughly 96,000. Each CDR3 protein is one row after TCRdb ran MiXCR on the RACE reads. Here the V and J calls rest on TCRdb's processing, not on the authors' analysis. The table shows 65,000 to 100,000 distinct CDR3 sequences, with less than 8.5% occurring only once. The table lists this clonotype with many counts. Its antigen is unknown.

This chain connects TRBV7-9 to TRBJ1-2; D call uncertain. The sequenced sample was whole blood, obtained in connection with sensitization to the hapten diphenylcyclopropenone (DPC). This TCR came from a young woman with alopecia areata. Some clones in this sample may be carry-over from other donors' samples. The CDR3 bases are TGTGCCAGCAGCTTAGTCGGGTATGACTATGGCTACACCTTC. It yields the protein CASSLVGYDYGYTF.